This T cell receptor (beta chain) was sequenced in a study of control samples from healthy donors and cancer patients (dated by TCRdb to 2018 to 2021). The protocol used for the library was the immunoSEQ multiplex PCR assay. TCRdb re-hosts the immuneACCESS table, in-frame sequences only. Its copies lack some clones; in the studies checked, an unresolved V gene accounts for under half of them, and the cause for the rest is not known. The table for this sample lists 150,000 to 200,000 clones; more than 80% of them were counted only once. The top ten constitute just over 1.4% of the sample. After removal of 5 bases from V and 6 bases from J, the junction retains 12 bases not matched to a gene. Looking up the germline V gene yields CDR1 SGHVS and CDR2 FQNEAQ. Inclusive of the bounding cysteine and phenylalanine, the CDR3 is 16 residues long. Left in the record is the CDR3 DNA by itself, 48 bases read in frame from the first base.

Comment on this clone: It has no known antigen specificity. No much larger clone is present one base from it, and per-base qualities are unavailable.

Recombination connected TRBV7-8 to TRBJ2-4; TRBD2 fits 8 bases in the junction. The sequencing sample was made of blood. This TCR was recovered from a man aged 25-40 years in good health. In nucleotides, the sequence is TGTGCCAGCAGCCCCCGGTCGAAGCGGGAGATAAACATTCAGTACTTC. Its amino acids are CASSPRSKREINIQYF.